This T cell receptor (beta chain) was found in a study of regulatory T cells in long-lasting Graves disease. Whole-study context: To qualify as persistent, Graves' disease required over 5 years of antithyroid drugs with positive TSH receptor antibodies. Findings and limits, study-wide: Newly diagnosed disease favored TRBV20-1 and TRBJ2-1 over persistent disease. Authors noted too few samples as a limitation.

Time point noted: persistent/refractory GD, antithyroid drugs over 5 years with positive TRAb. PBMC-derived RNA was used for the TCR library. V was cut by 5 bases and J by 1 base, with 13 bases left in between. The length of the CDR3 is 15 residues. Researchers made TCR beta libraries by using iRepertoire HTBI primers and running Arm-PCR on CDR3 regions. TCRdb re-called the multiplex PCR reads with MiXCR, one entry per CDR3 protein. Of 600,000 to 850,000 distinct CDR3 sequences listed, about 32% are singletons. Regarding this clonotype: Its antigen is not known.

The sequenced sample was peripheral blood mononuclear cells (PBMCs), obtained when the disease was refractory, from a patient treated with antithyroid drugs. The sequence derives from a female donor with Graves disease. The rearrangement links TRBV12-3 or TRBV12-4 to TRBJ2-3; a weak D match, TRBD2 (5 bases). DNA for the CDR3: TGTGCCAGCAGTCCCCGTAGCGTAGGCACAGATACGCAGTATTTT. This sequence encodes CASSPRSVGTDTQYF.